Listed below are T cell receptor beta chains from one sample, sequenced in a study of siplizumab effects on memory and regulatory T cells. TCRdb's copy holds only in-frame clones and misses some; the assay was immunoSEQ multiplex PCR. The sample lists roughly 93,000 clones, over 90% occurring once. The sequencing sample was made of non-Treg CD4+ T cells sorted from blood. These receptors came from a human donor in good health. Both conserved end residues are part of each CDR3. D genes are given only for firm matches. Clone size is given for some rows only: seen once, a few or many times, or a class if the clone is expanded.

abundance	v_gene	d_gene	j_gene	CDR3aa	CDR3nt
NA	TRBV5-8	NA	TRBJ2-1	CASSGGGAYNEQFF	TGTGCCAGCAGCGGGGGTGGAGCCTACAATGAGCAGTTCTTC
NA	TRBV18	NA	TRBJ2-1	CASSLQGHEQFF	TGTGCCAGCTCACTCCAGGGTCATGAGCAGTTCTTC
NA	TRBV28	NA	TRBJ2-1	CASRGGRHNEQFF	TGTGCCAGCAGGGGCGGACGACACAATGAGCAGTTCTTC
NA	TRBV9	NA	TRBJ1-6	CASSRDLNSPLHF	TGTGCCAGCAGCCGGGACCTTAATTCACCCCTCCACTTT
NA	TRBV5-6	TRBD1	TRBJ2-1	CASSWGQGSYNEQFF	TGTGCCAGCAGCTGGGGACAGGGCTCCTACAATGAGCAGTTCTTC
NA	TRBV30	NA	TRBJ1-5	CAWRGDSNQPQHF	TGTGCCTGGAGGGGAGATAGCAATCAGCCCCAGCATTTT
NA	TRBV28	NA	TRBJ2-7	CASSLNAGSPSYEQYF	TGTGCCAGCAGCCTTAATGCAGGGTCGCCCTCCTACGAGCAGTACTTC
NA	TRBV7-2	TRBD1	TRBJ1-2	CASSPFPGQSGGYTF	TGTGCCAGCAGCCCGTTCCCGGGACAGAGCGGCGGCTACACCTTC
NA	TRBV5-1	TRBD1	TRBJ1-2	CASSPRQGEVYGYTF	TGCGCCAGCAGCCCAAGACAGGGGGAAGTCTATGGCTACACCTTC
NA	TRBV25-1	TRBD1	TRBJ1-1	CASSEFRTGKAFF	TGTGCCAGCAGTGAATTTAGGACAGGAAAAGCTTTCTTT
NA	TRBV27	NA	TRBJ2-3	CASSPLRGTDTQYF	TGTGCCAGCAGCCCGCTAAGGGGCACAGATACGCAGTATTTT
NA	TRBV5-6	NA	TRBJ2-1	CASATLGDNEQFF	TGTGCCAGCGCCACGTTAGGTGACAATGAGCAGTTCTTC
NA	TRBV7-8	TRBD2	TRBJ2-7	CASSLPAGGYEQYF	TGTGCCAGCAGCTTACCGGCGGGGGGCTACGAGCAGTACTTC
NA	TRBV19	NA	TRBJ1-6	CASSQPNSPLHF	TGTGCCAGTAGCCAGCCAAATTCACCCCTCCACTTT
NA	TRBV28	NA	TRBJ1-2	CASSGLTAGYTF	TGTGCCAGCAGTGGGCTTACGGCGGGCTACACCTTC
NA	TRBV9	NA	TRBJ2-7	CASSVAVEGEGEQYF	TGTGCCAGCAGCGTGGCCGTTGAGGGGGAAGGCGAGCAGTACTTC
NA	TRBV5-4	NA	TRBJ2-7	CATSPQRNLYEQYF	TGTGCCACCAGTCCCCAGCGGAACCTTTACGAGCAGTACTTC
once	TRBV9	NA	TRBJ1-3	CASSVELGGNTIYF	TGTGCCAGCAGCGTAGAATTGGGAGGAAACACCATATATTTT
NA	TRBV5-4	NA	TRBJ1-6	CASSSFTDGPHF	TGTGCCAGCAGCTCATTCACCGACGGGCCCCACTTT
NA	TRBV28	NA	TRBJ1-2	CASRGSNYGYTF	TGTGCCAGCAGAGGCAGCAACTATGGCTACACCTTC
NA	TRBV10-1	NA	TRBJ2-7	CASSPLTQALTYEQYF	TGCGCCAGCAGCCCTCTTACACAGGCCTTAACCTACGAGCAGTACTTC
NA	TRBV28	TRBD2	TRBJ2-5	CASSPRTSGMVLLQYF	TGTGCCAGCAGTCCCCGGACTAGCGGGATGGTTCTTCTCCAGTACTTC
NA	TRBV5-8	NA	TRBJ1-2	CASSRPNIYTF	TGTGCCAGCAGCCGCCCGAACATCTACACCTTC
NA	TRBV28	NA	TRBJ1-5	CASSSSKPQHF	TGTGCCAGCAGTTCCTCTAAGCCCCAGCATTTT
NA	TRBV5-1	NA	TRBJ2-7	CASSQIAYSEQYF	TGCGCCAGCAGCCAGATCGCATATTCCGAGCAGTACTTC
NA	TRBV28	NA	TRBJ1-4	CASRPSGEEKLFF	TGTGCCAGCAGGCCCAGCGGGGAAGAAAAACTGTTTTTT
NA	TRBV7-6	NA	TRBJ2-6	CASSSTTRTGANVLTF	TGTGCCAGCAGCTCCACTACTAGAACCGGGGCCAACGTCCTGACTTTC
NA	TRBV7-3	NA	TRBJ2-1	CASSRTGTPSSYNEQFF	TGTGCCAGCAGTAGAACCGGGACACCGAGCTCCTACAATGAGCAGTTCTTC
NA	TRBV27	TRBD2	TRBJ2-3	CASSLSSGSATPSTDTQYF	TGTGCCAGCAGTTTGTCTAGCGGGAGTGCTACCCCTAGCACAGATACGCAGTATTTT
NA	TRBV2	NA	TRBJ1-2	CASSYGLVYGYTF	TGTGCCAGCAGCTACGGTCTGGTCTATGGCTACACCTTC
NA	TRBV2	NA	TRBJ2-2	CASRRPGLKGTGELFF	TGTGCCAGTCGACGGCCGGGACTCAAGGGCACCGGGGAGCTGTTTTTT
NA	TRBV28	TRBD1	TRBJ1-2	CASSLGTGGGGYTF	TGTGCCAGCAGTTTAGGGACAGGGGGCGGCGGCTACACCTTC
NA	TRBV7-9	TRBD2	TRBJ2-7	CASEPGGVKGTRANEQYF	TGTGCCAGCGAACCTGGGGGGGTGAAAGGTACCCGGGCTAACGAGCAGTACTTC
NA	TRBV11-2	TRBD1	TRBJ1-1	CASSLRDSHTEAFF	TGTGCCAGCAGCTTACGGGACAGTCACACTGAAGCTTTCTTT
NA	TRBV11-2	TRBD1	TRBJ2-7	CASSLVGTGAYEQYF	TGTGCCAGCAGCTTAGTTGGGACAGGGGCCTACGAGCAGTACTTC
NA	TRBV18	TRBD2	TRBJ2-7	CASSPETSGSRVRSYEQYF	TGTGCCAGCTCACCGGAGACTAGCGGGAGCCGAGTCCGCTCCTACGAGCAGTACTTC
NA	TRBV11-1	NA	TRBJ2-7	CASRGLGYEQYF	TGTGCCAGCAGGGGCCTGGGCTACGAGCAGTACTTC
NA	TRBV19	TRBD2	TRBJ2-5	CASSGLAGMETQYF	TGTGCCAGTAGTGGACTAGCGGGGATGGAGACCCAGTACTTC
NA	TRBV28	NA	TRBJ2-7	CASSGGYEQYF	TGTGCCAGCAGTGGGGGGTACGAGCAGTACTTC
NA	TRBV28	NA	TRBJ1-1	CASSLSGRLNTEAFF	TGTGCCAGCAGTTTGTCGGGGAGACTGAACACTGAAGCTTTCTTT
NA	TRBV7-9	NA	TRBJ2-7	CASSLTGEQYF	TGTGCCAGCAGCTTAACGGGCGAGCAGTACTTC
NA	TRBV9	NA	TRBJ2-1	CASSVAILATHNEQFF	TGTGCCAGCAGCGTAGCCATCCTAGCGACCCACAATGAGCAGTTCTTC
NA	TRBV28	TRBD1	TRBJ2-1	CASSLLGTGFAYNEQFF	TGTGCCAGCAGTTTACTTGGGACAGGGTTCGCCTACAATGAGCAGTTCTTC